Listed here are 26 T cell receptor beta chains from one sample, sequenced in a study of shared clonotypes between healthy human individuals (dated by TCRdb to 2019 to 2021). CD8 naive samples consisted of CD45RO-negative cells that were positively selected for CCR7, yielding a CD45RA+CCR7+ population without TemRA cells. To prepare the library, the immunoSEQ multiplex PCR assay was applied. Drawn from immuneACCESS, this table holds only the in-frame rearrangements with V and J called that TCRdb kept. Clones are partly lost; checked studies trace under half to an unresolved V gene and leave the rest unexplained. This sample comprises roughly 2.1 million clones, about 93% of them detected only once. Of the sample, 1.5% to 2% falls within the top ten clones. Sequencing input: naive CD8+ T cells from PBMCs. The cell subset or site label, read with the paper, signifies: CD45RA+CCR7+. These receptors all stem from a man younger than 30 in good health. Some clones in this sample may be carry-over from other donors' samples.

J is TRBJ2-5 and V is TRBV28; TRBD1 matches 7 bases. The CDR3 covers 14 residues. The V gene end was trimmed by 3 bases and the J gene end by 1 base; junction bases not matched to a gene: 2. Germline V gives CDR1 MDHEN, CDR2 SYDVKM. The CDR3 bases are TGTGCCAGCAGTTTCTGGGACAGCCAAGAGACCCAGTACTTC. Translated, it gives CASSFWDSQETQYF.

The gene calls are TRBV9 and TRBJ1-1; tentative D call: TRBD1 (5 bases). Germline loops: CDR1 SGDLS, CDR2 YYNGEE. CDR3 length equals 14 residues. V lost 3 bases, J lost 2 bases, and 11 bases lay in between. CDR3 sequence (DNA): TGTGCCAGCAGCGCCCGACAGAGCAACACTGAAGCTTTCTTT. As protein: CASSARQSNTEAFF.

This chain uses TRBV28 with TRBJ2-1, with TRBD1 matching 8 bases. Germline V CDR1 and CDR2: MDHEN, SYDVKM. The junction had 11 bases not matched to a gene; V was cut back by 4 bases and J by 9 bases. CDR3 length equals 15 residues. Here the CDR3 DNA reads TGTGCCAGCAGTTCCGCCCCGGGACAGGCTGGTGAGCAGTTCTTC. Its translation: CASSSAPGQAGEQFF.

The V call is TRBV4-3, the J call TRBJ2-5, with 7 bases that match TRBD2. The CDR3 is 14 amino acids. Losses at the gene ends were 0 bases for V and 3 bases for J; bases not matched to a gene: 1. CDR1 is LGHNA, CDR2 YSLEER, per germline. Written as DNA, the CDR3 is TGCGCCAGCAGCCAAGACGCGGGGGAAGAGACCCAGTACTTC. Amino acids: CASSQDAGEETQYF.

The CDR3 sequence is CASSEAWGVVEAFF. The CDR3 nucleotides read TGTGCCAGCAGTGAAGCGTGGGGGGTAGTAGAAGCTTTCTTT. This chain connects TRBV6-1 to TRBJ1-1; possibly TRBD1 for D (5 bases). Trimming cost V 0 bases and J 8 bases, with 13 bases left between them. The CDR3 length is 14 residues. The germline V gene has CDR1 MNHNS and CDR2 SASEGT.

The chain combines TRBV27 with TRBJ2-7, with 9 bases that match TRBD1. V was pared by 0 bases and J by 6 bases, with 9 bases of the junction left unmatched. Per germline, CDR1 MNHEY and CDR2 SMNVEV (reference sequence). The CDR3 is 16 amino acids. The CDR3 is CASSLSSRQGVLEQYF. The CDR3 region has the DNA TGTGCCAGCAGTTTATCGTCGAGACAGGGGGTCCTCGAGCAGTACTTC.

CDR3 in amino acids: CASSLTASLFVTQHF. The DNA of the CDR3 is TGTGCCAGCAGTTTAACAGCGTCTCTGTTTGTGACCCAGCATTTT. The chain uses TRBV27 and TRBJ1-5, with D unclear. The CDR3 loop spans 15 amino acids. Looked up from germline, CDR1 is MNHEY and CDR2 is SMNVEV (reference sequence). V was shortened by 2 bases and J by 11 bases, with 19 bases between the two germline ends.

The V gene is TRBV2, the J gene TRBJ1-2, with D maybe TRBD1 (6 bases). The germline CDR1 and CDR2 sequences are SNHLY and FYNNEI. The CDR3 contains 14 residues. Trimming took off 2 bases at V and 5 bases at J, with 12 bases between the two ends. CDR3 loop: CASSEYRGSYGYTF. DNA of the CDR3: TGTGCCAGCAGTGAATATAGGGGGTCATATGGCTACACCTTC.

The chain is built from TRBV28 and TRBJ1-5; perhaps TRBD1 as D (6 bases). Germline V CDR1 and CDR2: MDHEN, SYDVKM. This CDR3 has 15 amino acids. Trimming shortened V by 11 bases and J by 0 bases, and 17 bases separated the two germline ends. CDR3 in DNA: TGTGCCGTTTACGAGACAGGACATAGCAATCAGCCCCAGCATTTT. Translating it yields CAVYETGHSNQPQHF.

CDR3 region: CASSSGVQPQHF. The DNA for the CDR3 is TGTGCCAGCAGCTCAGGGGTTCAGCCCCAGCATTTT. The chain couples TRBV5-5 to TRBJ1-5; a possible D gene is TRBD1 (6 bases). Trimming took off 3 bases at V and 6 bases at J, with 7 bases between the two ends. The CDR3 extends over 12 amino acids. Germline CDR1 SGHKS, CDR2 YYEKEE (reference sequence).

This clone occurred a few times. This sequence joins TRBV5-5 and TRBJ2-2, with D unclear. CDR1 SGHKS and CDR2 YYEKEE come from the germline V gene (reference sequence). Trimming pared 2 bases from V and 7 bases from J, leaving 6 bases between. The CDR3 extends over 12 amino acids. DNA for the CDR3: TGTGCCAGCAGCTTTTACAACGGGGAGCTGTTTTTT. Its translation: CASSFYNGELFF.

As concerns this clone: At the DNA level, this CDR3 is encoded by other sequences in the same sample as well. The chain couples TRBV28 to TRBJ1-1; D is unresolved. There are 13 residues in the CDR3. V lost 6 bases and J 2 bases, leaving 10 bases between the germline ends. CDR1 MDHEN and CDR2 SYDVKM come from the germline V gene. The CDR3 DNA reads TGTGCCAGCAGGCGATCAGGTAACACTGAAGCTTTCTTT. It codes for CASRRSGNTEAFF.

V gene TRBV7-9 combines with J gene TRBJ2-1; 8 bases fit TRBD1. The CDR3 extends over 16 amino acids. V was clipped by 5 bases and J by 4 bases; unmatched bases: 10. Per germline, CDR1 SEHNR and CDR2 FQNEAQ (reference sequence). CDR3 bases: TGTGCCAGCAGCGTCGACCAGGGGGCGCATTACAATGAGCAGTTCTTC. Amino acid sequence: CASSVDQGAHYNEQFF.

This clone has a single count. The sample contains more than one DNA sequence encoding this CDR3. The chain links TRBV27 to TRBJ2-7, with 10 positions matching TRBD2. Germline lookup yields CDR1 MNHEY and CDR2 SMNVEV (reference sequence). The junction had 4 bases not matched to a gene; V was cut back by 2 bases and J by 3 bases. This CDR3 region has 15 residues. DNA of the CDR3: TGTGCCAGCAGTTTAACACTAGCGGGGCACTACGAGCAGTACTTC. Its protein is CASSLTLAGHYEQYF.

The chain has TRBV5-5 and TRBJ1-5; D gene unclear. This CDR3 is 15 amino acids long. Per the germline V gene, CDR1 is SGHKS and CDR2 is YYEKEE (reference sequence). Between the trimmed V and J ends, which lost 2 bases and 9 bases, there was a span of 18 bases. CDR3 in DNA: TGTGCCAGCAGCTTTGGGCGGTTCGATGGGCCGCCCCAGCATTTT. It translates to CASSFGRFDGPPQHF.

The chain recombines TRBV6-1 with TRBJ2-3; D unresolved. The ends were cut back, 2 bases at V and 0 bases at J, with 12 bases in the middle. This CDR3 region has 16 residues. Germline V lookup: CDR1 MNHNS, CDR2 SASEGT. Here the CDR3 DNA reads TGTGCCAGCAGTGAACACAGCATCGCTAGCACAGATACGCAGTATTTT. Translated: CASSEHSIASTDTQYF.

The chain joins TRBV7-9 to TRBJ2-2, with 8 bases lining up with TRBD1. After removal of 3 bases from V and 0 bases from J, the junction contained 9 bases not matched to a gene. The V gene's germline CDR1 is SEHNR and CDR2 FQNEAQ (reference sequence). This CDR3 comprises 18 residues. CDR3: CASSFRTGYFPNTGELFF. Written as DNA, the CDR3 is TGTGCCAGCAGCTTCCGGACAGGGTATTTTCCGAACACCGGGGAGCTGTTTTTT.

The V and J genes are TRBV4-1 and TRBJ2-1; the match to TRBD2 covers 9 bases. This CDR3 contains 17 residues. After removal of 2 bases from V and 4 bases from J, the junction contained 9 bases not matched to a gene. Germline V gives CDR1 MGHRA, CDR2 YSYEKL. CDR3 DNA sequence: TGCGCCAGCAGCCAAAGGGGGCTAGCGGGACATTACAATGAGCAGTTCTTC. This codes for CASSQRGLAGHYNEQFF.

About this clone itself: Other DNA sequences of this sample code for an identical CDR3. This chain joins TRBV7-9 and TRBJ2-2; 14 nucleotides line up with TRBD2. CDR3 length equals 16 residues. The J segment lost 6 bases and the V segment lost 4 bases, leaving 4 bases of the junction unmatched. Germline loops: CDR1 SEHNR, CDR2 FQNEAQ (reference sequence). CDR3 region: CASSSGTSGSPGELFF. The CDR3 DNA follows: TGTGCCAGCAGCTCAGGGACTAGCGGGAGCCCCGGGGAGCTGTTTTTT.

The CDR3 reads CASRERSGLGETQYF. The CDR3 DNA reads as TGTGCCAGTCGAGAGAGAAGCGGCCTGGGGGAGACCCAGTACTTC. This chain uses TRBV18 with TRBJ2-5, with D possibly TRBD2 on 5 matching bases. CDR3 length equals 15 residues. Germline lookup yields CDR1 KGHSH and CDR2 LQKENI. The V end lost 9 bases, the J end lost 5 bases, and 22 bases lay between the germline ends.

As for this clone: The same CDR3 arises from other DNA sequences in this sample as well. The chain joins TRBV7-6 to TRBJ1-1, with D perhaps TRBD1 (6 bases). V lost 5 bases, J lost 0 bases, and 10 bases lay in between. Germline V CDR1 and CDR2: SGHVS, FNYEAQ. This CDR3 spans 14 amino acids. This CDR3 is CASSPGTLNTEAFF. For the CDR3, the DNA is TGTGCCAGCAGCCCAGGGACATTGAACACTGAAGCTTTCTTT.

The V gene is TRBV7-2, the J gene TRBJ1-2; TRBD1 agrees at 10 bases. The J segment lost 7 bases and the V segment lost 2 bases, leaving 4 bases of the junction unmatched. The CDR3 is 14 amino acids. Germline CDR1 is SGHTA and CDR2 is FQGNSA. CDR3 nucleotides: TGTGCCAGCAGCTTAATCCGGACAGGGGGTGGCTACACCTTC. It is translated as CASSLIRTGGGYTF.

The gene calls are TRBV27 and TRBJ2-3; 11 bases fit TRBD2. Germline lookup yields CDR1 MNHEY and CDR2 SMNVEV (reference sequence). The CDR3 spans 16 residues. The trim removed 2 bases at V and 4 bases at J, leaving 5 bases unmatched. CDR3 sequence (DNA): TGTGCCAGCAGTTTAATCTTAGCGGGAGGGCCAGATACGCAGTATTTT. Its protein product is CASSLILAGGPDTQYF.

The chain recombines TRBV7-9 with TRBJ2-2; possibly TRBD1 for D (6 bases). The CDR3 covers 16 residues. V was cut by 5 bases and J by 0 bases, with 13 bases left in between. Looked up from germline, CDR1 is SEHNR and CDR2 is FQNEAQ (reference sequence). The CDR3 loop reads CASSPHTGTNTGELFF. The CDR3 nucleotides read TGTGCCAGCAGCCCCCATACAGGGACGAACACCGGGGAGCTGTTTTTT.

The chain uses TRBV4-3 and TRBJ2-7; D not certain. Germline V gene data show CDR1 as LGHNA and CDR2 as YSLEER. CDR3 length: 13 residues. V gave up 1 base and J gave up 5 bases, with 9 bases separating them. CDR3 amino acids: CASSQALVDEQYF. The CDR3 bases are TGCGCCAGCAGCCAAGCCTTGGTGGACGAGCAGTACTTC.

The V call is TRBV28, the J call TRBJ1-4, with D possibly being TRBD1 (5 bases). CDR1 is MDHEN and CDR2 is SYDVKM in the germline V gene. Deletions cut 7 bases from V and 10 bases from J, with 19 bases between. The length of the CDR3 is 14 residues. The CDR3 region is CASTAGPRSGKLFF. As DNA, the CDR3 is TGTGCCAGCACCGCGGGACCCCGGTCCGGAAAACTGTTTTTT.